Following are 17 T cell receptor beta chains from one sample sequenced in a study of vaccination effects on CD4 cells after COVID-19. No cognate antigen is known for these TCRs. Before sequencing took place, the ViraFEST assay used viral peptide pools to expand antigen-specific CD4+ T cells. After more than 9 days in culture, the CD4+ T cells were isolated. Nucleocapsid antibodies stayed negative before and after vaccination, showing no earlier SARS-CoV-2 infection. Method: immunoSEQ multiplex PCR; TCRdb's copy keeps in-frame clones and lacks some. Of about 73,000 clones listed, roughly 74% are singletons. The starting material was CD4+ T cells from PBMCs cultured with HCoV-NL63 spike peptides, obtained before COVID-19 vaccination. These receptors all come from a human donor who received a COVID-19 vaccine.

The chain carries TRBV2 and TRBJ2-1; the match to TRBD2 covers 9 bases. Per germline, CDR1 SNHLY and CDR2 FYNNEI. V shed 8 bases and J 7 bases; nucleotides not matched to a gene: 6. The CDR3 totals 13 residues. The CDR3 DNA reads TGTGCCAGCCTTAGCGGGGGAATGAATGAGCAGTTCTTC. Translating it yields CASLSGGMNEQFF.

The chain employs TRBV3-1 (or the pseudogene TRBV3-2) and TRBJ2-7; TRBD1 agrees at 7 bases. V lost 6 bases and J lost 3; bases outside the gene matches: 11. The CDR3 is 15 residues long. From germline, CDR1 is LGHDT and CDR2 YNNKEL (reference sequence). For the CDR3, the DNA is TGTGCCAGCAGTCCCGACAGGGTAGGCCTCTACGAGCAGTACGTC. Amino acid sequence: CASSPDRVGLYEQYV.

This clone has just one count. This chain links TRBV28 with TRBJ1-2; tentative D call: TRBD1 (6 bases). The V end was cut by 8 bases, the J end by 9 bases, with 16 bases between. Looked up from germline, CDR1 is MDHEN and CDR2 is SYDVKM. The CDR3 sequence is 12 residues long. The CDR3 DNA reads TGTGCCAGCCGAACAGGGAATCAACGCTACACCTTC. Its protein is CASRTGNQRYTF.

The chain has TRBV7-9 and TRBJ2-5, with D unclear. The CDR3 spans 15 residues. CDR1 is SEHNR, CDR2 FQNEAQ, per germline (reference sequence). V lost 4 bases to trimming and J lost 4 bases, with 16 bases between them. CDR3 protein: CASSYPSSLGETQYF. The CDR3 coding sequence is TGTGCCAGCAGCTATCCCTCATCCCTTGGAGAGACCCAGTACTTC.

This rearrangement joins TRBV18 to TRBJ2-5, with D uncertain. Looked up from germline, CDR1 is KGHSH and CDR2 is LQKENI. There are 14 residues in the CDR3. With 3 bases removed from V and 5 bases from J, the gap between germline ends came to 13 bases. DNA of the CDR3: TGTGCCAGCTCACCGCGGCTAACTGGGGAGACCCAGTACTTC. This encodes CASSPRLTGETQYF.

The rearrangement links TRBV6-4 to TRBJ1-2, with D perhaps TRBD1 (6 bases). CDR3 length equals 15 residues. V was cut by 6 bases and J by 2 bases, with 16 bases left in between. The germline gives CDR1 MRHNA, CDR2 SNTAGT. The CDR3 loop is CASRPDRTPNYGYTF. CDR3 sequence (DNA): TGTGCCAGCAGGCCAGACAGGACACCGAACTATGGCTACACCTTC.

The genes are TRBV19 and TRBJ1-2; no clear D gene. Trimming took 5 bases from V and 2 from J, leaving 9 bases between them. Germline V CDR1 and CDR2: LNHDA, SQIVND (reference sequence). This CDR3 comprises 13 residues. This CDR3 reads CASSSPDNYGYTF. For the CDR3, the DNA is TGTGCCAGTAGTTCCCCGGACAACTATGGCTACACCTTC.

In nucleotides, the CDR3 is TGTGCCAGCAGGCCGGCCTACTCTGGAAACACCATATATTTT. Its protein is CASRPAYSGNTIYF. V and J are TRBV6-5 and TRBJ1-3; D gene ambiguous. V lost 6 bases to trimming and J lost 0 bases, with 9 bases between them. CDR3 length: 14 amino acids. The germline V gene encodes CDR1 MNHEY and CDR2 SVGAGI.

V usage is TRBV6-5 and J usage is TRBJ1-3; D not certain. V lost 4 bases, J lost 0 bases, and 13 bases lay in between. CDR1 is MNHEY and CDR2 is SVGAGI in the germline V gene. The CDR3 runs 16 residues. CDR3 DNA: TGTGCCAGCAGTTGGACCAGAGGCTACTCTGGAAACACCATATATTTT. It yields the protein CASSWTRGYSGNTIYF.

The gene calls are TRBV12-3 or TRBV12-4 and TRBJ1-1; D gene ambiguous. Trimming stripped 7 bases from V and 1 base from J, with 7 bases between. The CDR3 covers 12 residues. CDR3 amino acids: CASTLGNTEAFF. In DNA, the CDR3 is TGTGCCAGCACCCTAGGGAACACTGAAGCTTTCTTT.

The gene calls are TRBV2 and TRBJ1-2; no definite D call. Germline V gives CDR1 SNHLY, CDR2 FYNNEI. With 4 bases removed from V and 4 bases from J, the gap between germline ends came to 10 bases. This CDR3 is built from 13 residues. CDR3 sequence (DNA): TGTGCCAGCAGTGGAGGGTTTGGCTATGGCTACACCTTC. Translation gives CASSGGFGYGYTF.

A single count supports this clone. The rearrangement links TRBV5-5 to TRBJ2-3, with D uncertain. V lost 3 bases, J lost 2 bases, and 7 bases lay in between. Germline CDR1 SGHKS, CDR2 YYEKEE (reference sequence). The CDR3 has 13 amino acids. Here the CDR3 reads CASSSLPTDTQYF. CDR3 sequence (DNA): TGTGCCAGCAGCTCCCTCCCCACAGATACGCAGTATTTT.

This clone was observed a handful of times. The chain joins TRBV19 to TRBJ1-2; TRBD1 matches at 8 bases. The CDR3 totals 16 residues. V gave up 7 bases and J gave up 0 bases; unmatched junction bases: 10. Germline V CDR1 and CDR2: LNHDA, SQIVND (reference sequence). CDR3 in DNA: TGTGCCAGTAAACCGACAGGGGAAAGGACTAACTATGGCTACACCTTC. The encoded protein is CASKPTGERTNYGYTF.

This clone was detected only a few times. The chain uses TRBV6-5 and TRBJ2-1; weak D call: TRBD1 (6 bases). The CDR3 runs 11 residues. The V gene lost 3 bases and the J gene lost 11 bases, with 8 bases spanning the gap. Germline V gene data show CDR1 as MNHEY and CDR2 as SVGAGI. The CDR3 coding sequence is TGTGCCAGCAGTTATGGGACAAAGCAGTTCTTC. Its protein is CASSYGTKQFF.

Only a few counts were recorded for this clone. The chain joins TRBV7-8 to TRBJ1-2, with D tentatively TRBD1 (5 bases). Germline V CDR1 and CDR2: SGHVS, FQNEAQ. V was clipped by 2 bases and J by 1 base, with 11 bases between them. This CDR3 has 15 residues. The CDR3 is CASSLRTDSNYGYTF. For the CDR3, the DNA is TGTGCCAGCAGCTTAAGGACCGACAGTAACTATGGCTACACCTTC.

The chain recombines TRBV2 with TRBJ1-6; 8 positions match TRBD1. V lost 7 bases to trimming and J lost 8 bases; unmatched junction nucleotides: 4. This CDR3 has 13 amino acids. Germline CDR1 and CDR2: SNHLY and FYNNEI. Written as DNA, the CDR3 is TGTGCCAGCACCGGACAGGGTTATTCACCCCTCCACTTT. This encodes CASTGQGYSPLHF.

The chain links TRBV12-3 or TRBV12-4 to TRBJ1-2; D not certain. The CDR3 has 13 residues. The V end lost 3 bases, the J end lost 4 bases, and 9 bases lay between the germline ends. CDR3 loop: CASSFGESYGYTF. Here the CDR3 DNA reads TGTGCCAGCAGTTTCGGAGAGTCCTATGGCTACACCTTC.